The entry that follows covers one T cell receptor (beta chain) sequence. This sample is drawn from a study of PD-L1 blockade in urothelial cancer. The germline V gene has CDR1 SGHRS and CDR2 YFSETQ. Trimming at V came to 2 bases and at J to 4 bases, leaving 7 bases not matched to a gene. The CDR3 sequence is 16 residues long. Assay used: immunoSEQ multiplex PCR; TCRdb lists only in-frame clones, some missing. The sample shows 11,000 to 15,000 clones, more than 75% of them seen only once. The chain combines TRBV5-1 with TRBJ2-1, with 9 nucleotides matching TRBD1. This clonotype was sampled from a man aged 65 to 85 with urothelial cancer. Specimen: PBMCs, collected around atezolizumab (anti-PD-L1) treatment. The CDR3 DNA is TGCGCCAGCAGCTTACAGACACAGGGGGCGTACAATGAGCAGTTCTTC. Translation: CASSLQTQGAYNEQFF.